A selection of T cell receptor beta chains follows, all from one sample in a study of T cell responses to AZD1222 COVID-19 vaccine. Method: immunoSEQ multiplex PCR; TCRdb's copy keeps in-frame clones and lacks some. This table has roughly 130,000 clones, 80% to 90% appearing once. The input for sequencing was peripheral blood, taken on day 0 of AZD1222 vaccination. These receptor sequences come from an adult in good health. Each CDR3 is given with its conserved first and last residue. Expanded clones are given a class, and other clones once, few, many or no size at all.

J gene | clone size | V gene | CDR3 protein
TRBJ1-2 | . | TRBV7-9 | CASSLAGQGAIYGYTF
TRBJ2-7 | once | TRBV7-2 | CASSLVRLAGDRTYEQYF
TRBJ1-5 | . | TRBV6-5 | CASSYLPPGQPQHF
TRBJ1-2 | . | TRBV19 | CASSIDRYGVGYTF
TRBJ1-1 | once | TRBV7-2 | CASSLAGTTSRDAFF
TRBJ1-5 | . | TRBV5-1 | CASSLDSNQPQHF
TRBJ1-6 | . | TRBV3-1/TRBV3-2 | CASSQVGGAANSPLHF
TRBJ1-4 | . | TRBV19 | CASSPPSGDRGTKKLFF
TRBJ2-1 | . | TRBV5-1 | CASSSDTPYNEQFF
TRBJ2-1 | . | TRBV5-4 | CASSLVRGSYNEQFF
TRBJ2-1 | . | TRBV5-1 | CASSLEGNNEQFF
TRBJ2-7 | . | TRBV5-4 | CASSSLRDRDPNEQYF
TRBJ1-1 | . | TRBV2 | CASRARGAMDTEAFF
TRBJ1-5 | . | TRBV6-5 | CASGPTGLGNQPQHF
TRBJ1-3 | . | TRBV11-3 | CASSLQGLSGNTIYF
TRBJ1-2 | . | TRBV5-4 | CASRRLTGQNYGYTF
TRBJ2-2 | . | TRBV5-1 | CASSFLPSGGTNTGELFF
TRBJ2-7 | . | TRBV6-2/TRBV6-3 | CASSLWDGYEQYF
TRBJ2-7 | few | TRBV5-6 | CASSYRDRPYEQYF
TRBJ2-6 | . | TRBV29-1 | CSVDRDRGDNVLTF
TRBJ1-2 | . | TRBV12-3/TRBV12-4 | CASTHGVNYGYTF
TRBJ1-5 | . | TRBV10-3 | CAISERGSDQPQHF
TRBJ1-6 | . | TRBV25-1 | CASSESRGDNSPLHF
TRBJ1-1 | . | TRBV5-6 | CASSLRTQNTEAFF
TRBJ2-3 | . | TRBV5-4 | CASSDPILAGSTDTQYF
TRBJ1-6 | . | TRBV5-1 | CASSSGQPVQVSPLHF
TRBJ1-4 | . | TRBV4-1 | CASSQSKGGTTNEKLFF
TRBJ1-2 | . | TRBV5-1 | CASSRQGADVANYGYTF
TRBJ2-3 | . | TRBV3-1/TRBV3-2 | CASSQVVSGGNRATDTQYF
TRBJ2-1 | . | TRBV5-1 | CASSPTGGPYNEQFF
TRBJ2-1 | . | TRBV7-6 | CASSALQGIGYNEQFF
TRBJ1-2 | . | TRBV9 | CASSVSEDGYTF
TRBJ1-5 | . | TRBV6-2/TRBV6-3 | CASSYGYSNQPQHF
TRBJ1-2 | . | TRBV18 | CASSPGGSNYGYTF
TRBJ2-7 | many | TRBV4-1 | CASSQTAASGSHEQYF
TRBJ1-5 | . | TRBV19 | CASTLDRGNNQPQHF
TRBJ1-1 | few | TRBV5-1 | CASSLQRQDRSEAFF
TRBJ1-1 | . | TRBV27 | CASSPLEGMNTEAFF